The sequence of this T cell receptor beta chain was determined in a study of PD-L1 blockade in urothelial cancer. For the study at large: A median tumor sample held about 1,500 T cells and over 950 unique TCRs.

Using immunoSEQ multiplex PCR, the repertoire was profiled, and TCRdb retains in-frame clones only, with some absent. Here the sample spans about 36,000 clones, around 34% being singletons. By sample fraction, this clone is medium-sized. There are 15 residues in the CDR3. Looked up from germline, CDR1 is SGDLS and CDR2 is YYNGEE. With V trimmed by 0 bases and J by 5 bases, 5 bases remained unmatched. Source: tumor tissue, taken before atezolizumab (anti-PD-L1) treatment. The sequence derives from a man aged 55 to 70 with urothelial cancer. This chain links TRBV9 with TRBJ2-7, with 10 bases lining up with TRBD2. This CDR3 is CASSVDSLAGDEQYF. In DNA, the CDR3 is TGTGCCAGCAGCGTAGACTCGCTAGCGGGAGACGAGCAGTACTTC. The full variable domain, rest sourced from reference TRBV9 and TRBJ2-7, is DSGVTQTPKHLITATGQRVTLRCSPRSGDLSVYWYQQSLDQGLQFLIQYYNGEERAKGNILERFSAQQFPDLHSELNLSSLELGDSALYFCASSVDSLAGDEQYFGPGTRLTVT.